These T cell receptor beta chains were read from a single sample in a study of blood T cell repertoires in COVID-19. Libraries were prepared by immunoSEQ multiplex PCR; TCRdb keeps only in-frame clonotypes and omits some of them. Here the sample spans fewer than 65,000 clones, 89% being singletons. Source material: peripheral blood. Every receptor here comes from a man between 60 and 70 years old with acute or convalescent COVID-19. Each CDR3 is given with its conserved first and last residue. Fields, in order: D gene, V gene, J gene, clone size, CDR3 DNA, CDR3 protein. The D gene is left open where the match is weak. A row's size may be missing; if present it is once, few, many or a size class.

NA	TRBV7-9	TRBJ1-1	NA	TGTGCCAGCAGCCCCGGACGGGGCACTGAAGCTTTCTTT	CASSPGRGTEAFF
TRBD1	TRBV29-1	TRBJ1-1	NA	TGCAGCGTTGAAGATCTTGTACAGGGGGTTGAAGCTTTCTTT	CSVEDLVQGVEAFF
TRBD2	TRBV9	TRBJ2-2	NA	TGTGCCAGCAGCGAGGCTAGCGGGACCGGGGAGCTGTTTTTT	CASSEASGTGELFF
NA	TRBV6-6	TRBJ2-2	NA	TGTGCCAGCACCACGGTCCCGCGAAACACCGGGGAGCTGTTTTTT	CASTTVPRNTGELFF
NA	TRBV19	TRBJ1-2	NA	TGTGCCAGTAGTTACAGCTATGGCTACACCTTC	CASSYSYGYTF
TRBD2	TRBV5-6	TRBJ2-7	NA	TGTGCCAGCAGCTTTAGCGGGGGGCGATACGAGCAGTACTTC	CASSFSGGRYEQYF
TRBD2	TRBV5-1	TRBJ2-1	NA	TGCGCCAGCAGGTACCTAGCGGGAGACGACAATGAGCAGTTCTTC	CASRYLAGDDNEQFF
NA	TRBV5-1	TRBJ1-1	NA	TGCGCCAGCAGCCCCGATAGCTCGGAAAGAGCTTTCTTT	CASSPDSSERAFF
TRBD1	TRBV2	TRBJ2-3	NA	TGTGCCAGCATCCTTCCGGGACAGGGGACAGATACGCAGTATTTT	CASILPGQGTDTQYF
NA	TRBV19	TRBJ1-2	NA	TGTGCCAGTAGGAGGTCCGCCGGCAACTATGGCTACACCTTC	CASRRSAGNYGYTF
TRBD1	TRBV6-6	TRBJ2-7	NA	TGTGCCAGCAGTCCTCACCCGGGACAGGGGGCCTACGAGCAGTACTTC	CASSPHPGQGAYEQYF
TRBD2	TRBV5-1	TRBJ2-5	NA	TGCGCCAGCAGCGGAAGGGAGGGAGAGACCCAGTACTTC	CASSGREGETQYF
NA	TRBV10-3	TRBJ2-3	NA	TGTGCCATCAGTGAGTCGACGCGGGATACGCAGTATTTT	CAISESTRDTQYF
TRBD1	TRBV11-2	TRBJ1-1	once	TGTGCCAGCAGCTCAGTTACAGGGGGCACTGAAGCTTTCTTT	CASSSVTGGTEAFF
TRBD1	TRBV30	TRBJ1-2	NA	TGTGCCTGGAGAGTACAGGGGGTCCGTTTGGGCTACACCTTC	CAWRVQGVRLGYTF
NA	TRBV27	TRBJ2-7	NA	TGTGCCAGCAGTCCAACGACTTGGAGTACCTACGAGCAGTACTTC	CASSPTTWSTYEQYF
NA	TRBV30	TRBJ1-1	once	TGTGCCTGGAGCCTCCCACAGGCGAACACTGAAGCTTTCTTT	CAWSLPQANTEAFF
NA	TRBV4-1	TRBJ1-2	NA	TGCGCCAGCAGCCAAGATGGTACTTCACCCTATGGCTACACCTTC	CASSQDGTSPYGYTF
NA	TRBV11-3	TRBJ1-1	NA	TGTGCCAGCAGCTTAAGGGGGAACACTGAAGCTTTCTTT	CASSLRGNTEAFF
NA	TRBV29-1	TRBJ1-1	NA	TGCAGCGTCTTTAAGCCGGGACACACTATGAACACTGAAGCTTTCTTT	CSVFKPGHTMNTEAFF
NA	TRBV5-1	TRBJ2-1	once	TGCGCCAGCAGCTTGGGACAGTCGTACAATGAGCAGTTCTTC	CASSLGQSYNEQFF
NA	TRBV6-5	TRBJ2-7	NA	TGTGCCAGCAGTTACTCCCACCGGGGGACCTACGAGCAGTACTTC	CASSYSHRGTYEQYF
TRBD1	TRBV6-5	TRBJ1-2	once	TGTGCCAGCAGACCCGGACAGGACCTATACGGCTACACCTTC	CASRPGQDLYGYTF
TRBD1	TRBV13	TRBJ1-4	NA	TGTGCCAGCAGCGTAACTACAGGGGGCTATGAAAAACTGTTTTTT	CASSVTTGGYEKLFF
TRBD1	TRBV19	TRBJ1-4	once	TGTGCCAGTAGTCGAAACAGGGGGAATGAAAAACTGTTTTTT	CASSRNRGNEKLFF
NA	TRBV6-5	TRBJ1-1	NA	TGTGCCAGCAGTCCGAGACCGAGAACGGGCACTGAAGCTTTCTTT	CASSPRPRTGTEAFF
TRBD1	TRBV18	TRBJ2-7	NA	TGTGCCAGCTCACTATGGACAGGGGGGAAAGAGCAGTACTTC	CASSLWTGGKEQYF
NA	TRBV5-1	TRBJ2-1	NA	TGCGCCAGCACTAAGACAGCCGGCGCCTACAATGAGCAGTTCTTC	CASTKTAGAYNEQFF
NA	TRBV5-1	TRBJ2-7	NA	TGCGCCAGCAGCCACGGGTGGGCGGGGAGGTACGAGCAGTACTTC	CASSHGWAGRYEQYF
NA	TRBV30	TRBJ2-1	NA	TGTGCCTGGAGTGTACTGACAGGGAGGAATGAGCAGTTCTTC	CAWSVLTGRNEQFF
TRBD2	TRBV6-5	TRBJ2-1	NA	TGTGCCAGCAGTTACTCAGCGGGGTCGGGGTACAATGAGCAGTTCTTC	CASSYSAGSGYNEQFF
NA	TRBV6-6	TRBJ1-2	NA	TGTGCCAGCAGTTACTCGTGGGGGGTTGAAGGCTACACCTTC	CASSYSWGVEGYTF
NA	TRBV5-1	TRBJ1-1	few	TGCGCCAGCAGCTTGGTACAGTCCAACACTGAAGCTTTCTTT	CASSLVQSNTEAFF
NA	TRBV6-6	TRBJ1-4	once	TGTGCCAGCGTCGGGGGAGGAGGGGAAAAACTGTTTTTT	CASVGGGGEKLFF
TRBD1	TRBV2	TRBJ2-1	NA	TGTGCCAGCAGTCCCTCCTCCACGAGGGGGCCGTACAATGAGCAGTTCTTC	CASSPSSTRGPYNEQFF
NA	TRBV4-1	TRBJ1-6	NA	TGCGCCAGCAGCCAAGAATCGTCAGGGATTGATTCACCCCTCCACTTT	CASSQESSGIDSPLHF
NA	TRBV19	TRBJ1-3	NA	TGTGCCAGTACCCCCAGGGCATATCGTCTGGAAAGCACCATATATTTT	CASTPRAYRLESTIYF
NA	TRBV19	TRBJ1-1	NA	TGTGCCAGTAAGGAGCGGGTGAGCATGAACACTGAAGCTTTCTTT	CASKERVSMNTEAFF
TRBD1	TRBV11-2	TRBJ2-7	NA	TGTGCCAGCAGCTTGGACAGGCTCTCCTACGAGCAGTACTTC	CASSLDRLSYEQYF
TRBD1	TRBV5-1	TRBJ1-3	NA	TGCGCCAGCAGCCGACAGGGTCTCTCTGGAAACACCATATATTTT	CASSRQGLSGNTIYF
TRBD1	TRBV9	TRBJ1-4	NA	TGTGCCAGCAGCCCCCGCGGGACAGGTAACGAAAAACTGTTTTTT	CASSPRGTGNEKLFF
NA	TRBV11-2	TRBJ1-1	NA	TGTGCCAGCAGCTTAGGGGGACATGCGACGACTTTCTTT	CASSLGGHATTFF
NA	TRBV7-9	TRBJ1-4	once	TGTGCCAGCAGCCTTAACACGGGAGCTAATGAAAAACTGTTTTTT	CASSLNTGANEKLFF
TRBD1	TRBV18	TRBJ1-1	few	TGTGCCAGCTCACCACAAGGACAGGGAAGCACTGAAGCTTTCTTT	CASSPQGQGSTEAFF